Below, 4 T cell receptor beta chains from the same sample are listed, as sequenced in a study of Graves' ophthalmopathy and Graves' hyperthyroidism. Amplifying from RNA transcripts, the study obtained TCR beta CDR3 regions. RT-PCR in the first round used HTBI primers; a second-round multiplex PCR followed. TCRdb passed the multiplex PCR reads through MiXCR, listing each CDR3 protein once. The sample has 400,000 to 450,000 distinct CDR3 sequences, under 25% seen once. Sequenced: peripheral blood. The receptor source for this set is a woman aged 18-29 years with stable Graves' hyperthyroidism.

Many counts were recorded for this clonotype. The CDR3 carries no conserved terminal phenylalanine or tryptophan, so it likely arises from a read error. J is TRBJ2-7 and V is TRBV10-3; 10 bases line up with TRBD1. The V gene's germline CDR1 is ENHRY and CDR2 SYGVKD. The CDR3 contains 15 residues. The trim removed 0 bases at V and 7 bases at J, leaving 6 bases unmatched. CDR3 coding DNA: TGTGCCATCAGTGAGTCAAGACAGGGGGCAGGGGAGCAGTACCTC. Translated, it gives CAISESRQGAGEQYL.

This clonotype was observed many times. The chain carries TRBV11-2 and TRBJ1-2, with TRBD1 as a possible D gene (6 bases). Germline values: CDR1 SGHAT, CDR2 FQNNGV. With 5 bases removed from V and 4 bases from J, the gap between germline ends came to 26 bases. This CDR3 has 18 residues. The CDR3 spells CASSPPWPNRDRSYGYTF. The CDR3 bases are TGTGCCAGCAGCCCCCCATGGCCGAACAGGGATAGGAGCTATGGCTACACCTTC.

The gene calls are TRBV20-1 and TRBJ1-3; a possible D gene is TRBD1 (6 bases). The germline CDR1 and CDR2 sequences are DFQATT and SNEGSKA (reference sequence). The ends were cut back, 5 bases at V and 1 base at J, with 9 bases in the middle. This CDR3 has 13 amino acids. In DNA form, the CDR3 reads TGCAGTGCTCGGGACATTTCTGGAAACACCATATATTTT. Translation: CSARDISGNTIYF.

This clonotype was counted at least ten times. V gene TRBV12-3 or TRBV12-4 combines with J gene TRBJ2-5, with unresolved D. V was trimmed by 5 bases and J by 5 bases, leaving 12 bases between them. The CDR3 loop spans 13 amino acids. DNA of the CDR3: TGTGCCAGCAGTCCAACGGCTCGGGAGACCCAGTACTTC. Translation: CASSPTARETQYF.